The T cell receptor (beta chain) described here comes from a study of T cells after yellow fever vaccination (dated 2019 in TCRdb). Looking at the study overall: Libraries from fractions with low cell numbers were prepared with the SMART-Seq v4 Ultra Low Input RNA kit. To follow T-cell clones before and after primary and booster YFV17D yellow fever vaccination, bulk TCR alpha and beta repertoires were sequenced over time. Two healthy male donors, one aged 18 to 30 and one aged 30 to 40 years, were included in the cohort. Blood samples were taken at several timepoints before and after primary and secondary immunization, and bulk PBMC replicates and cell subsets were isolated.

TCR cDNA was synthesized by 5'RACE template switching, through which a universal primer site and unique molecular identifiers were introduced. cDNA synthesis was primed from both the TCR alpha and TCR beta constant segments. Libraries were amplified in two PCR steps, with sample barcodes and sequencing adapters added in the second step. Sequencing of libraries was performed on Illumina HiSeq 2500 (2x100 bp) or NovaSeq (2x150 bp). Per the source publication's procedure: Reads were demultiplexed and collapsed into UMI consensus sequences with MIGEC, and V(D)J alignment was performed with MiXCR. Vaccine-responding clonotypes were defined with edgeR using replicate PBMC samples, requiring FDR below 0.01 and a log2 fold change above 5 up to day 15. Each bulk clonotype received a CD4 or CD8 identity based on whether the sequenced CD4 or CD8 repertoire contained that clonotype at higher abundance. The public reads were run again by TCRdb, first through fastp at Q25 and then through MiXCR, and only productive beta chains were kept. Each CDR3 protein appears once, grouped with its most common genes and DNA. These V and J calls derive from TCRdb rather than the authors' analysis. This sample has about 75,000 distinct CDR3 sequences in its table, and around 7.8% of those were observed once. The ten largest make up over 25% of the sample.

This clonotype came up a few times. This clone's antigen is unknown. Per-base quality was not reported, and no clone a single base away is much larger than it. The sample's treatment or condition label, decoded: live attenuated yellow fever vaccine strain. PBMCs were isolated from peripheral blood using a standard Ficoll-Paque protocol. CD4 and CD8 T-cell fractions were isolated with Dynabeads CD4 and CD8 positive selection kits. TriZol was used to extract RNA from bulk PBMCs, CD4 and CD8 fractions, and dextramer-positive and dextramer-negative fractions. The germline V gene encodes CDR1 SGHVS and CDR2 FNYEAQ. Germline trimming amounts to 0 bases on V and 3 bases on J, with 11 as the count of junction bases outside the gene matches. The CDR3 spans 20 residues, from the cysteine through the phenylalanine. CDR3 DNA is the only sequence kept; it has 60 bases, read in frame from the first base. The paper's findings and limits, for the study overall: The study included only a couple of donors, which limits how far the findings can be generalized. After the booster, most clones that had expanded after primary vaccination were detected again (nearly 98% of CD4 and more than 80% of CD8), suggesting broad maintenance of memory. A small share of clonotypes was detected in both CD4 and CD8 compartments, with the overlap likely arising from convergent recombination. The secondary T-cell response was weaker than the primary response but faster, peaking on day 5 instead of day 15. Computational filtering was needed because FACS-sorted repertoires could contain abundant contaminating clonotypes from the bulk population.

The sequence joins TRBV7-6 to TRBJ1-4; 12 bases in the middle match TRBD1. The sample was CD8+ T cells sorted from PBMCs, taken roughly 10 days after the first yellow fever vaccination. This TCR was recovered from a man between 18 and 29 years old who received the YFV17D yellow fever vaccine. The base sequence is TGTGCCAGCAGCTTAGCGCCTCCCGGGACAGGGGGCTTTTCTAATGAAAAACTGTTTTTT. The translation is CASSLAPPGTGGFSNEKLFF.